The clone carrying this T cell receptor (beta chain) was recorded at least ten times. Its antigen is unknown. The length of the CDR3 is 14 residues. The V gene end was trimmed by 6 bases and the J gene end by 6 bases; junction bases not matched to a gene: 6. This entry belongs to a study of regulatory T cells in long-lasting Graves disease. Study conclusions and caveats: TRBV28, TRBJ1-2 and TRBJ2-5 emerged as the favored segments in persistent disease.

Arm-PCR with iRepertoire HTBI primers amplified the CDR3 regions for these TCR beta libraries. TCRdb analysed the multiplex PCR reads with MiXCR anew, one entry per CDR3 protein. The sample contains about 660,000 distinct CDR3 sequences, 25% to 35% of which appear only once. The time point: persistent/refractory GD, antithyroid drugs over 5 years with positive TRAb. The TCR library was made from RNA extracted from PBMCs. The chain uses TRBV12-3 or TRBV12-4 and TRBJ2-7, with 12 bases fitting TRBD2. This receptor was identified in a female donor with Graves disease. Sequenced material: peripheral blood mononuclear cells (PBMCs), taken when the disease was refractory, from a patient treated with antithyroid drugs. DNA for the CDR3: TGTGCCAGCAGCCGACTAGCGGGAGAAACCGAGCAGTACTTC. Residues: CASSRLAGETEQYF.